The 5 T cell receptor beta chains below were found in one sample sequenced in a study of blood T cell repertoires in COVID-19. The protocol was immunoSEQ multiplex PCR, while the TCRdb copy is restricted to in-frame clones and leaves out a portion. The repertoire consists of roughly 150,000 clones, with 80% to 90% occurring once and the leading ten covering 10% to 15%. Specimen: peripheral blood. The receptors stem from a man between 18 and 35 years old with COVID-19, enrolled during active disease.

This clone has a handful of counts. The rearrangement uses TRBV6-1 and TRBJ2-3, with TRBD2 matching 7 bases. CDR1 and CDR2 from the germline V gene are MNHNS and SASEGT. There are 15 residues in the CDR3. The trim removed 0 bases at V and 0 bases at J, leaving 0 bases unmatched. The CDR3 region has the DNA TGTGCCAGCAGTGAAGCTAGCGGGAGCACAGATACGCAGTATTTT. Amino acid sequence: CASSEASGSTDTQYF.

The gene calls are TRBV19 and TRBJ1-5; unclear D gene. Trimming shortened V by 5 bases and J by 7 bases, and 9 bases separated the two germline ends. Germline assignment: CDR1 LNHDA and CDR2 SQIVND (reference sequence). This CDR3 spans 12 amino acids. CDR3 residues: CASSGGWQPQHF. The CDR3 DNA reads TGTGCCAGTAGTGGAGGTTGGCAGCCCCAGCATTTT.

This clone was counted ten times or more. The chain uses TRBV6-5 and TRBJ1-2, with 9 bases lining up with TRBD1. Germline assignment: CDR1 MNHEY and CDR2 SVGAGI. The CDR3 has 12 amino acids. V lost 8 bases to trimming and J lost 4 bases; unmatched junction nucleotides: 2. The CDR3 DNA reads as TGTGCCAGCGGGGACAGGGCCTATGGCTACACCTTC. Translation gives CASGDRAYGYTF.

The chain uses TRBV9 and TRBJ2-1, with D maybe TRBD1 (5 bases). V was pared by 7 bases and J by 4 bases, with 15 bases between. Germline CDR1 is SGDLS and CDR2 is YYNGEE. CDR3 size: 14 residues. Here the CDR3 reads CASGGRQGYNEQFF. Written as DNA, the CDR3 is TGTGCCAGCGGCGGCCGGCAGGGATACAATGAGCAGTTCTTC.

The chain uses TRBV5-6 and TRBJ2-7, with a tentative D call TRBD1 (7 bases). V dropped 4 bases and J dropped 2 bases, with 10 bases sitting between them. Germline CDR1 is SGHDT and CDR2 is YYEEEE. This CDR3 comprises 13 residues. CDR3: CASSAGQPYEQYF. The CDR3 coding sequence is TGTGCCAGCAGCGCGGGACAGCCCTACGAGCAGTACTTC. The whole variable domain, remainder taken from reference TRBV5-6 and TRBJ2-7, is DAGVTQSPTHLIKTRGQQVTLRCSPKSGHDTVSWYQQALGQGPQFIFQYYEEEERQRGNFPDRFSGHQFPNYSSELNVNALLLGDSALYLCASSAGQPYEQYFGPGTRLTVT.